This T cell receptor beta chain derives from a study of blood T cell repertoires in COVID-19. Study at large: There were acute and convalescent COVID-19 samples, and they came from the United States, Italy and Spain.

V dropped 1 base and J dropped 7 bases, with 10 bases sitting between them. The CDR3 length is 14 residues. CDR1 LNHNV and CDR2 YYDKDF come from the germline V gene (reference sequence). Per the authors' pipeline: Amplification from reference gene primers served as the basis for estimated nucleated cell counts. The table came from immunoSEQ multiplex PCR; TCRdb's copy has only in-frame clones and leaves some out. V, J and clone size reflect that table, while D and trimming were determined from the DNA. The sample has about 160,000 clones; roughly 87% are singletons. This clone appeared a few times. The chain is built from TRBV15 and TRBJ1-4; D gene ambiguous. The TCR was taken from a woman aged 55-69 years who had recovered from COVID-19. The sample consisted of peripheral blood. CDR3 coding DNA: TGTGCCACCAGCAGAGCCCCTACGGGTGAAAAACTGTTTTTT. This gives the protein CATSRAPTGEKLFF.